A selection of T cell receptor beta chains follows, all from one sample in a study of cytomegalovirus exposure and HLA in healthy donors. The protocol was immunoSEQ multiplex PCR, while the TCRdb copy is restricted to in-frame clones and leaves out a portion. The sample has some 230,000 clones, about 90% seen once. Sequencing was done on a sample of PBMCs. These receptors were taken from a woman younger than 30 in good health and CMV-seronegative. Each CDR3 is given with its conserved first and last residue. Fields, in order: CDR3 DNA, CDR3 protein, D gene, J gene, V gene. A D gene is named only where the DNA matches it firmly.

TGTGCCAGCAGTTTTAACGGTCAAGCTAACTATGGCTACACCTTC | CASSFNGQANYGYTF | - | TRBJ1-2 | TRBV27
TGTGCCAGCAGCGTAAGACTAGACGAAGCAGATACGCAGTATTTT | CASSVRLDEADTQYF | - | TRBJ2-3 | TRBV7-6
TGCGCCAGCAGCCGAAGGGGGACAGGGGGGAACTACGAGCAGTACTTC | CASSRRGTGGNYEQYF | TRBD1 | TRBJ2-7 | TRBV4-1
TGTGCCAGCAAGGAAAGCGCTATCAATAGCGAGCAGTACTTC | CASKESAINSEQYF | - | TRBJ2-7 | TRBV6-4
TGTGCCAGCAGCCTGACAGGGTACCTGTACTTC | CASSLTGYLYF | TRBD1 | TRBJ2-4 | TRBV28
TGCGCCAGCAGCTTGGACAGCTCCCAAGACTATGGCTACACCTTC | CASSLDSSQDYGYTF | - | TRBJ1-2 | TRBV5-1
TGCGCCAGCAGCTTGGTACGCCGGACAGGGGGATCTGAAGCTTTCTTT | CASSLVRRTGGSEAFF | TRBD1 | TRBJ1-1 | TRBV5-1
TGTGCCAGCAGCGTAGCTGGCGGGAGCCCCCCAGATACGCAGTATTTT | CASSVAGGSPPDTQYF | TRBD2 | TRBJ2-3 | TRBV9
TGTGCCAGCAGCGCTAGCGGGGACAATGAGCAGTTCTTC | CASSASGDNEQFF | TRBD2 | TRBJ2-1 | TRBV5-4
TGTGCCAGCTCACCACCCGATAGACAGGGGCCAAGCTCTGGAAACACCATATATTTT | CASSPPDRQGPSSGNTIYF | TRBD1 | TRBJ1-3 | TRBV18
TGTGCCAGCAGCCAGGAACAGGCCAACTACGAGCAGTACTTC | CASSQEQANYEQYF | - | TRBJ2-7 | TRBV5-4